The 18 T cell receptor beta chains presented below share a single source sample, sequenced in a study of shared clonotypes between healthy human individuals. Using immunoSEQ multiplex PCR, the repertoire was profiled, and TCRdb retains in-frame clones only, with some absent. The sample has over a million clones, more than 60% seen once. The sequenced material came from memory CD4+ T cells sorted from blood. Subset specified: CD45RA-negative fraction. These receptors were obtained from a man aged 18 to 35 in good health.

This clone was found a few times. This chain joins TRBV2 and TRBJ1-1; TRBD1 might be the D (6 bases). This CDR3 comprises 15 residues. CDR1 is SNHLY, CDR2 FYNNEI, per germline. The V and J ends lost 5 bases and 1 base respectively, with 14 bases between them. The chain's CDR3 is CASSFSRGGNTEAFF. The CDR3 DNA reads as TGTGCCAGCAGTTTCTCCAGGGGTGGGAACACTGAAGCTTTCTTT.

A word on this clone: The same CDR3 arises from other DNA sequences in this sample as well. The V call is TRBV30, the J call TRBJ1-2; D not resolved. In germline, CDR1 is GTSNPN, CDR2 SVGIG (reference sequence). V was clipped by 1 base and J by 2 bases, with 5 bases between them. The CDR3 totals 12 residues. This CDR3 reads CAWSGTNYGYTF. The CDR3 nucleotides are TGTGCCTGGAGTGGGACGAACTATGGCTACACCTTC. Combining the CDR3 with reference TRBV30 and TRBJ1-2 gives the whole variable domain SQTIHQWPATLVQPVGSPLSLECTVEGTSNPNLYWYRQAAGRGLQLLFYSVGIGQISSEVPQNLSASRPQDRQFILSSKKLLLSDSGFYLCAWSGTNYGYTFGSGTRLTVV.

The chain links TRBV2 to TRBJ2-7; unclear D gene. CDR3 length: 11 residues. Trimming shortened V by 6 bases and J by 3 bases, and 6 bases separated the two germline ends. Germline lookup yields CDR1 SNHLY and CDR2 FYNNEI. The CDR3 sequence: CASRTNYEQYF. DNA for the CDR3: TGTGCCAGCAGGACCAACTACGAGCAGTACTTC.

CDR3 loop: CASAGPRGETQYF. The CDR3, as DNA: TGTGCCTCGGCGGGACCCAGGGGAGAGACCCAGTACTTC. This chain joins TRBV30 and TRBJ2-5, with D perhaps matching TRBD1 or TRBD2 (6 bases each). The CDR3 totals 13 residues. Germline CDR1 is GTSNPN and CDR2 is SVGIG (reference sequence). V lost 7 bases, J lost 4 bases, and 16 bases lay in between.

This chain uses TRBV30 with TRBJ2-1, with D possibly matching TRBD1 (5 bases). The germline V and J ends were trimmed by 5 bases and 12 bases, with 23 bases remaining between them. Germline loops: CDR1 GTSNPN, CDR2 SVGIG (reference sequence). CDR3 length: 14 residues. CDR3: CAWQTATLITVQFF. The CDR3 DNA is TGTGCCTGGCAGACAGCGACCCTTATCACGGTGCAGTTCTTC.

The table lists this clone with a few counts. The rearrangement links TRBV10-1 to TRBJ2-2; D remains ambiguous. The CDR3 contains 14 residues. Germline CDR1 and CDR2: WNHNN and SYGVQD (reference sequence). Trimming stripped 4 bases from V and 1 base from J, with 7 bases between. The CDR3 coding sequence is TGCGCCAGCAGTGGCGGTCTGAACACCGGGGAGCTGTTTTTT. This codes for CASSGGLNTGELFF.

The rearrangement joins TRBV28 to TRBJ2-7, with TRBD1 matching 7 bases. The CDR3 consists of 15 residues. Germline V gene sequence: CDR1 MDHEN, CDR2 SYDVKM. With V trimmed by 4 bases and J by 2 bases, 8 bases remained unmatched. The CDR3 DNA sequence: TGTGCCAGCAGTTCCGACTACAGGGGACCCTACGAGCAGTACTTC. Translating it yields CASSSDYRGPYEQYF.

This clone was counted at least ten times. The rearrangement joins TRBV30 to TRBJ2-3; 9 bases agree with TRBD1. Germline V CDR1 and CDR2: GTSNPN, SVGIG (reference sequence). The CDR3 has 16 residues. V was pared by 0 bases and J by 7 bases, with 11 bases of the junction left unmatched. The chain's CDR3 is CAWSVFMDRGKNTQYF. CDR3 in DNA: TGTGCCTGGAGTGTATTCATGGACAGGGGTAAAAATACGCAGTATTTT.

Concerning this clone itself: Other DNA sequences of this sample code for an identical CDR3. The rearrangement joins TRBV6-1 to TRBJ2-7; D is unclear. In germline, CDR1 is MNHNS, CDR2 SASEGT. The CDR3 runs 12 residues. Trimming removed 3 bases at V and 2 bases at J, with 5 bases between. The CDR3 spells CASSETAYEQYF. For the CDR3, the DNA is TGTGCCAGCAGTGAGACCGCCTACGAGCAGTACTTC.

This clone was detected only a few times. The V gene is TRBV9, the J gene TRBJ1-4; TRBD1 agrees at 7 bases. The CDR3 is made up of 15 amino acids. V lost 2 bases and J lost 2; bases outside the gene matches: 3. The germline CDR1 and CDR2 sequences are SGDLS and YYNGEE. As DNA, the CDR3 is TGTGCCAGCAGCGTCGACAGGGCCACTAATGAAAAACTGTTTTTT. It encodes CASSVDRATNEKLFF.

This clone was counted between two and nine times. This chain joins TRBV7-2 and TRBJ2-1, with TRBD2 identical over 9 bases. V shed 5 bases, J shed 5 bases, and the junction held 4 bases outside the gene matches. CDR1 and CDR2 (germline): SGHTA, FQGNSA. The CDR3 runs to 14 residues. The CDR3 DNA reads TGTGCCAGCAGCGTTAGCGGGGGCCACAATGAGCAGTTCTTC. It codes for CASSVSGGHNEQFF.

The chain is built from TRBV11-2 and TRBJ2-5; 7 bases line up with TRBD1. TRBJ2-7 explains the end of the DNA better; the J call may be wrong. The CDR3 contains 14 residues. Germline V lookup: CDR1 SGHAT, CDR2 FQNNGV. CDR3 DNA sequence: TGTGCCAGCAGCTTGACAGGGAACTTTTACGAGCAGTACTTC. This codes for CASSLTGNFYEQYF.

This clone was seen a handful of times. The CDR3 nucleotides read TGTGCCAGCAGAACGGAGATGGGGGGGCCCGGGGAGCTGTTTTTT. Amino acid sequence: CASRTEMGGPGELFF. The V and J genes are TRBV27 and TRBJ2-2, with D maybe TRBD2 (7 bases). The V and J ends lost 6 bases and 6 bases respectively, with 17 bases between them. The CDR3 is 15 residues long. Per germline, CDR1 MNHEY and CDR2 SMNVEV (reference sequence).

V gene TRBV19 combines with J gene TRBJ1-2; D is uncertain. The CDR3 sequence is 14 residues long. With 5 bases removed from V and 0 bases from J, the gap between germline ends came to 10 bases. Germline CDR1 LNHDA, CDR2 SQIVND (reference sequence). DNA for the CDR3: TGTGCCAGTAGTTTTGCTCCAGCTAACTATGGCTACACCTTC. The encoded protein is CASSFAPANYGYTF. Full variable domain (missing parts from reference TRBV19 and TRBJ1-2): DGGITQSPKYLFRKEGQNVTLSCEQNLNHDAMYWYRQDPGQGLRLIYYSQIVNDFQKGDIAEGYSVSREKKESFPLTVTSAQKNPTAFYLCASSFAPANYGYTFGSGTRLTVV.

The chain combines TRBV21-1 with TRBJ1-6. TRBV21-1 has pseudogene status. The CDR3 loop spans 11 amino acids. The CDR3 loop is CASSSPALLHF. In nucleotides, the CDR3 is TGTGCCAGCAGCAGCCCCGCGCTCCTCCACTTT.

The chain links TRBV6-6 to TRBJ1-4; 7 bases match TRBD1. CDR1 is MNHNY and CDR2 is SVGAGI in the germline V gene (reference sequence). V lost 10 bases to trimming and J lost 5 bases; unmatched junction nucleotides: 13. The CDR3 is 15 amino acids. The CDR3 reads CATLDQGGLNEKLFF. CDR3 coding DNA: TGTGCCACCTTAGACCAGGGGGGGCTAAATGAAAAACTGTTTTTT.

The CDR3 DNA reads TGTGCTAGTGGTGAAGGACAGGGAGGGAATCAGCCCCAGCATTTT. Encoded protein: CASGEGQGGNQPQHF. The chain is built from TRBV12-5 and TRBJ1-5, with 8 bases matching TRBD1. V shed 5 bases and J 4 bases; nucleotides not matched to a gene: 7. Per the germline V gene, CDR1 is LGHNT and CDR2 is FRNRAP. CDR3 size: 15 residues.

The chain carries TRBV10-1 and TRBJ1-1; D is unresolved. The germline CDR1 and CDR2 sequences are WNHNN and SYGVQD (reference sequence). CDR3 size: 14 residues. Trimming left V 8 bases short and J 1 base short, with 14 bases between. CDR3 in amino acids: CASQPDGPNTEAFF. DNA of the CDR3: TGCGCCAGCCAACCGGACGGCCCGAACACTGAAGCTTTCTTT.